This TCR beta chain was retrieved from a study of CD8 T cells in Susac syndrome. Reverse transcription of about 0.5 to 1 ug RNA used random hexamers. TCRdb re-called the immunoSEQ multiplex PCR reads with MiXCR, one entry per CDR3 protein. The top ten clones hold approximately 0.11% of a sample with roughly 400,000 distinct CDR3 sequences, roughly 85% of them seen once. V dropped 2 bases and J dropped 8 bases, with 18 bases sitting between them. CDR1 is GTSNPN, CDR2 SVGIG, per germline (reference sequence). There are 14 residues in the CDR3. Sequenced material: CD8+ T cells from PBMCs. This receptor was obtained from a human donor with multiple sclerosis. The J gene is TRBJ1-2, the V gene TRBV30; D remains unclear. CDR3 DNA sequence: TGTGCCTGGAGTTCAGCCCGGGGAGCGACGGGCTACACCTTC. Translating it yields CAWSSARGATGYTF.